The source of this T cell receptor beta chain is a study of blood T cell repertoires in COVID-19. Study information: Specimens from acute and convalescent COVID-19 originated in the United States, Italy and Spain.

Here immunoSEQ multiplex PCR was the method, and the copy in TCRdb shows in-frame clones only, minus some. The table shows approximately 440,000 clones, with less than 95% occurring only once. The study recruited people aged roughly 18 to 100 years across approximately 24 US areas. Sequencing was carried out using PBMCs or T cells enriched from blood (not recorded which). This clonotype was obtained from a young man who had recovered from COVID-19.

The CDR3 spells CASSRTTYPDTQYF. In nucleotides, the CDR3 is TGTGCCAGCAGCCGGACTACGTATCCAGATACGCAGTATTTT. The chain is built from TRBV5-6 and TRBJ2-3; TRBD2 is a possible D gene (6 bases). Trimming cost V 4 bases and J 4 bases, with 13 bases left between them. This CDR3 is built from 14 residues. Per germline, CDR1 SGHDT and CDR2 YYEEEE.